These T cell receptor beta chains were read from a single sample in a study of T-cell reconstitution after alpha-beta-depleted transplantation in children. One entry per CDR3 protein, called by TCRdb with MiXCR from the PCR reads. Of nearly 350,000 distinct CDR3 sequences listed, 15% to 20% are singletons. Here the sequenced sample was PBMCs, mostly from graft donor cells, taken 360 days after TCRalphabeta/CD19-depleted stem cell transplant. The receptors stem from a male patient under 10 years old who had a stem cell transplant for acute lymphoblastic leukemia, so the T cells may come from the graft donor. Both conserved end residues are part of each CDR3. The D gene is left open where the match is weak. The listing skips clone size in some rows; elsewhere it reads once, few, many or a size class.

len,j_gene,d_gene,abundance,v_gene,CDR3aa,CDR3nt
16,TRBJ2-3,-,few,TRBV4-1,CASTPFWISDPDTQYF,TGCGCCAGCACCCCTTTTTGGATCAGTGATCCTGATACGCAGTATTTT
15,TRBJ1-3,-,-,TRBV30,CAWSADFGVGNTIYF,TGTGCCTGGAGTGCGGATTTCGGGGTCGGAAACACCATATATTTT
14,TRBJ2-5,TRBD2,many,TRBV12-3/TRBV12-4,CASRGRDWVETQYF,TGTGCCAGCAGGGGGAGGGATTGGGTAGAGACCCAGTACTTC
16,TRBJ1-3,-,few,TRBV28,CASTDFRTPSGNTIYF,TGTGCCAGCACCGATTTTCGGACTCCCTCTGGAAACACCATATATTTT
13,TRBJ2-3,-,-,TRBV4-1,CASSHPSGDTQYF,TGCGCCAGCAGCCACCCCTCGGGGGATACGCAGTATTTT
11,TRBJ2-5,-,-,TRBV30,CACRQKETQYF,TGTGCCTGTCGACAGAAAGAGACCCAGTACTTC
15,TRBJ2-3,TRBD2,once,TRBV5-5,CASSLFLAGGSTQYF,TGTGCCAGCAGCTTATTTCTAGCGGGAGGGTCTACGCAGTATTTT
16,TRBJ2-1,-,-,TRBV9,CASSVGRQLPDNEQFF,TGTGCCAGCAGCGTCGGCCGACAGCTCCCAGACAATGAGCAGTTCTTC
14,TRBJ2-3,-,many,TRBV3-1,CASRSWGGLDTQYF,TGTGCCAGCCGCTCCTGGGGTGGCCTAGATACGCAGTATTTT
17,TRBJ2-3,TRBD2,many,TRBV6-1,CASPRLAGGPSTDTQYF,TGTGCCAGCCCTAGACTAGCGGGAGGGCCTAGCACAGATACGCAGTATTTT
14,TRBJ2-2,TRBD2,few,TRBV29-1,CSVGLAANTGELFF,TGCAGCGTAGGGCTAGCGGCGAACACCGGGGAGCTGTTTTTT
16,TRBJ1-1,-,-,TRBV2,CASSEALLVTDTEAFF,TGTGCCAGCAGTGAAGCCCTTCTGGTGACGGACACTGAAGCTTTCTTT
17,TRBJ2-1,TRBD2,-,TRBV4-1,CASSQVSTGGTLNEQFF,TGCGCCAGCAGCCAAGTGTCGACGGGAGGAACCCTCAATGAGCAGTTCTTC
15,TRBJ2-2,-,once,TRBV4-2,CASSPGTFLSGELFF,TGTGCCAGCAGCCCCGGAACCTTCCTTTCCGGGGAGCTGTTTTTT
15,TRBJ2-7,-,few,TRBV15,CATSRARVGSYEQYF,TGTGCCACCAGCAGAGCCAGGGTGGGCTCCTACGAGCAGTACTTC
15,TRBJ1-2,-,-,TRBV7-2,CASSSRTFSSNGYTF,TGTGCCAGCAGCTCGCGGACCTTTAGTTCCAATGGCTACACCTTC
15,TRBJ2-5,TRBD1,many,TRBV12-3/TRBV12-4,CASSSYGQGWETQYF,TGTGCCAGCAGTTCCTACGGACAGGGCTGGGAGACCCAGTACTTC
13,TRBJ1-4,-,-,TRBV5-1,CASKEEVQEKLFF,TGCGCCAGCAAGGAGGAAGTTCAGGAAAAACTGTTTTTT
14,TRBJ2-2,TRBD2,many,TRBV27,CASSLKREWRELFF,TGTGCCAGCAGTTTAAAGCGGGAATGGAGGGAGCTGTTTTTT
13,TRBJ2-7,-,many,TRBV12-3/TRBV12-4,CASSFGQSYEQYF,TGTGCCAGCAGTTTCGGACAGAGCTACGAGCAGTACTTC
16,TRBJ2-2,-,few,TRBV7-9,CASSLPHTSGYGELFF,TGTGCCAGCAGCTTACCCCACACCTCCGGATACGGGGAGCTGTTTTTT
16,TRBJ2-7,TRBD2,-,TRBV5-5,CASSLTSGRADYEQYF,TGTGCCAGCAGCTTGACTAGCGGGAGGGCCGACTACGAGCAGTACTTC
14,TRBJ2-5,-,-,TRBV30,CAWRGTGRGETQYF,TGTGCCTGGAGGGGAACAGGGAGGGGAGAGACCCAGTACTTC
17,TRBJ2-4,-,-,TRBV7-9,CASSLGWDRLAKNIQYF,TGTGCCAGCAGCTTAGGATGGGACCGTCTCGCCAAAAACATTCAGTACTTC
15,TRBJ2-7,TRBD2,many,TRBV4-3,CASSQGTSGTYEQYF,TGCGCCAGCAGCCAAGGGACTAGCGGGACCTACGAGCAGTACTTC
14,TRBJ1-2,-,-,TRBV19,CASSQGPNSYGYTF,TGTGCCAGTAGTCAGGGTCCCAACTCCTATGGCTACACCTTC
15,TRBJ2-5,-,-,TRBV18,CASSSHPGVTETQYF,TGTGCCAGCTCATCACACCCCGGGGTAACAGAGACCCAGTACTTC
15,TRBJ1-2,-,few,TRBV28,CASNGVTGFFYGYTF,TGTGCCAGCAACGGCGTAACAGGGTTTTTCTATGGCTACACCTTC
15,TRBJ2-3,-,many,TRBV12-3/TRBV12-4,CASSSPPDLTDTQYF,TGTGCCAGCAGTTCCCCCCCCGACCTCACAGATACGCAGTATTTT
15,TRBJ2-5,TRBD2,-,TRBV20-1,CSARVGTSRTETQYF,TGCAGTGCTAGAGTCGGGACTAGTAGAACAGAGACCCAGTACTTC
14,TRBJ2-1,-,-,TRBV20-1,CSARDVSEYNEQFF,TGCAGTGCTAGAGATGTAAGCGAGTACAATGAGCAGTTCTTC
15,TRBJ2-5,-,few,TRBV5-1,CASSLFRARQETQYF,TGCGCCAGCAGCTTGTTCCGGGCCCGGCAAGAGACCCAGTACTTC
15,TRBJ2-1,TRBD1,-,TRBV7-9,CASSFTGQAFNEQFF,TGTGCCAGCAGCTTCACGGGACAGGCTTTCAATGAGCAGTTCTTC
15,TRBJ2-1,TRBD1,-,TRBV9,CASSPLQGVGIEQFF,TGTGCCAGCAGCCCCCTTCAGGGGGTGGGGATTGAGCAGTTCTTC
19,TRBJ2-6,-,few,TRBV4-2,CASSQDYYIGSSGANVLTF,TGTGCCAGCAGCCAAGATTATTATATAGGGAGCTCTGGGGCCAACGTCCTGACTTTC
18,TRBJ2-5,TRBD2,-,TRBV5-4,CASSFEASGRPRLETQYF,TGTGCCAGCAGCTTTGAGGCTAGCGGGAGGCCCAGGTTGGAGACCCAGTACTTC
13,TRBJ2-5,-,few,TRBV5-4,CASRRAPKETQYF,TGTGCCAGCAGGCGAGCGCCAAAAGAGACCCAGTACTTC
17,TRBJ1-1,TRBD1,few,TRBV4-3,CASSQDGPGGAYTEAFF,TGCGCCAGCAGCCAAGATGGGCCAGGGGGCGCATATACTGAAGCTTTCTTT
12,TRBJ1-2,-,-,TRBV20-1,CSALSGSYGYTF,TGCAGTGCTCTTTCGGGGAGCTATGGCTACACCTTC
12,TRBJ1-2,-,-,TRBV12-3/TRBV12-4,CASSIGFYGYTF,TGTGCCAGCAGCATCGGGTTTTATGGCTACACCTTC
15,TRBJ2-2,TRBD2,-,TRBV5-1,CASSFEGGGTGELFF,TGCGCCAGCAGCTTTGAGGGCGGGGGCACCGGGGAGCTGTTTTTT
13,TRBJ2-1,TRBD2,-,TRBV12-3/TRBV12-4,CASNSGSKDEQFF,TGTGCCAGCAACAGCGGGAGTAAGGATGAGCAGTTCTTC
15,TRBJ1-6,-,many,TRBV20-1,CSARVGQWNNSPLHF,TGCAGTGCTAGAGTCGGACAGTGGAATAATTCACCCCTCCACTTT
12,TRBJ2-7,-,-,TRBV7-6,CASSLIGHEQYF,TGTGCCAGCAGCTTAATTGGCCACGAGCAGTACTTC
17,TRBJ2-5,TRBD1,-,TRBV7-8,CASSKPRTGGLQETQYF,TGTGCCAGCAGCAAACCTCGGACAGGGGGCCTACAAGAGACCCAGTACTTC
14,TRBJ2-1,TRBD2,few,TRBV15,CATNSGRNLYEQFF,TGTGCCACCAATAGCGGGAGGAATTTATATGAGCAGTTCTTC
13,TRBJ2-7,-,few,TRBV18,CASSPSLSREQYF,TGTGCCAGCTCACCCAGCCTTTCCCGGGAGCAGTACTTC
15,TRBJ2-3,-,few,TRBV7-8,CASSLALSGTDTQYF,TGTGCCAGCAGCTTAGCTCTATCAGGGACAGATACGCAGTATTTT
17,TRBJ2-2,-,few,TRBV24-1,CATSDSQRGKYTGELFF,TGTGCCACCAGTGATTCCCAGAGGGGTAAATACACCGGGGAGCTGTTTTTT
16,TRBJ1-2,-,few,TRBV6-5,CASSNHPATPRSGYTF,TGTGCCAGCAGTAACCATCCCGCCACCCCCCGCTCTGGCTACACCTTC
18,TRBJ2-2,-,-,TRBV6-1,CASSGLHYRSANTGELFF,TGTGCCAGCAGTGGTCTCCATTACAGGTCAGCGAACACCGGGGAGCTGTTTTTT
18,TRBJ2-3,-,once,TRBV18,CASSPEGIISGITDTQYF,TGTGCCAGCTCACCTGAAGGGATCATTTCTGGGATCACAGATACGCAGTATTTT
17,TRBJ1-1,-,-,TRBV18,CASSPMSGTGYGAEAFF,TGTGCCAGCTCACCAATGTCCGGGACGGGATACGGCGCTGAAGCTTTCTTT